The clone carrying this T cell receptor beta chain showed up just a few times. Its target is unknown. Germline-derived CDR1 and CDR2 are SGHDN and FVKESK. There are 14 residues in the CDR3. V was clipped by 3 bases and J by 4 bases, with 12 bases between them. The source of the sample is a study of vaccination and CD4 T cells after COVID-19. The overall study: Controls used CEFX viral epitopes (positive), HIV-1 Nef peptides (negative), or no peptide.

Treatment given: approximately nine-day PBMC culture with coronavirus spike peptide pools or control peptides (ViraFEST assay). With the Oncomine TCR Beta short-read assay, DNA from cultured CD4+ T cells was sequenced. TCRdb re-derived calls from the PCR reads in MiXCR, one entry per CDR3 protein. There are about 13,000 distinct CDR3 sequences in the sample; roughly 53% occur only once, and more than 10% lies in the top ten. Material for sequencing was CD4+ T cells from blood, cultured in vitro. The clonotype originates from a human donor who had recovered from COVID-19. V usage is TRBV14 and J usage is TRBJ1-2; D is unclear. CDR3 protein: CASSHDKRIYGYTF. CDR3 DNA: TGTGCCAGCAGCCATGACAAACGGATCTATGGCTACACCTTC.